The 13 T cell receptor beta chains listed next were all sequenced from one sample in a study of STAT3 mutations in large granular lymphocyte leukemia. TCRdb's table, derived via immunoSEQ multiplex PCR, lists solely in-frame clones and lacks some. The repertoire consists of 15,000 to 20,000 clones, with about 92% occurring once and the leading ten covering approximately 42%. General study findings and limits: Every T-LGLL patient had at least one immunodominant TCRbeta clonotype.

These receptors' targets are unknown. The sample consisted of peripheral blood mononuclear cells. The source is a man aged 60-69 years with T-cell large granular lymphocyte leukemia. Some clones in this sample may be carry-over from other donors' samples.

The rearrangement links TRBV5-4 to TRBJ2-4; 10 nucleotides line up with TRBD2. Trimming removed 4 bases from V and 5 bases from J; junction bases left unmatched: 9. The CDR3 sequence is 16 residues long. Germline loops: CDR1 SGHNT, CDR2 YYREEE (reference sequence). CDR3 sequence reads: CASSNEIGLAENIQYF. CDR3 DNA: TGTGCCAGCAGCAACGAAATCGGACTAGCGGAAAACATTCAGTACTTC.

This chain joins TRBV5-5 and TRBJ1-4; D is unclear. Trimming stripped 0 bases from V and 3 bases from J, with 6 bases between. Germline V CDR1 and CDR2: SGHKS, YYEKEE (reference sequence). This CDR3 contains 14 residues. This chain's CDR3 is CASSLAGANEKLFF. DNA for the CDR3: TGTGCCAGCAGCTTGGCCGGGGCTAATGAAAAACTGTTTTTT.

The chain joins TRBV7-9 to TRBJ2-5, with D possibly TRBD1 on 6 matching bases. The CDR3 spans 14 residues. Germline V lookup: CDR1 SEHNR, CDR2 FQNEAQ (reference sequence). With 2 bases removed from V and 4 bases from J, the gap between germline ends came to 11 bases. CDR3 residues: CASSLRGQAETQYF. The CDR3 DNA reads TGTGCCAGCAGCTTACGGGGACAAGCAGAGACCCAGTACTTC.

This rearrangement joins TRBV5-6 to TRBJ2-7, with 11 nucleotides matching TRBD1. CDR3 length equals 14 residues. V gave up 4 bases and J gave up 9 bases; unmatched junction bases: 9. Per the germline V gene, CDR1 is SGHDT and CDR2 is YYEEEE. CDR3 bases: TGTGCCAGCAGCATCCGGGACAGGGGGGGTCTGCAGTACTTC. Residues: CASSIRDRGGLQYF. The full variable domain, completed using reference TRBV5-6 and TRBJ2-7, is DAGVTQSPTHLIKTRGQQVTLRCSPKSGHDTVSWYQQALGQGPQFIFQYYEEEERQRGNFPDRFSGHQFPNYSSELNVNALLLGDSALYLCASSIRDRGGLQYFGPGTRLTVT.

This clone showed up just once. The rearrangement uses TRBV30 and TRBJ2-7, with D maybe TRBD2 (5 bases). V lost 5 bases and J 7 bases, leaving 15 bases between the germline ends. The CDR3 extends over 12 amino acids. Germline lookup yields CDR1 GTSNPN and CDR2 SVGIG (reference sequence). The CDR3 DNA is TGTGCCTGGGACACCGGCGGGCGGGAGCAGTACTTC. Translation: CAWDTGGREQYF.

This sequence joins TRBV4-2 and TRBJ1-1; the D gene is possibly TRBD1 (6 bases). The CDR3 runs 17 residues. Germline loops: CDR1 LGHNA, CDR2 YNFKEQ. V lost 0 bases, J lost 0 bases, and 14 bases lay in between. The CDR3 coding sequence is TGTGCCAGCAGCCAAGATTTGGGGACATTCATGAACACTGAAGCTTTCTTT. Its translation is CASSQDLGTFMNTEAFF.

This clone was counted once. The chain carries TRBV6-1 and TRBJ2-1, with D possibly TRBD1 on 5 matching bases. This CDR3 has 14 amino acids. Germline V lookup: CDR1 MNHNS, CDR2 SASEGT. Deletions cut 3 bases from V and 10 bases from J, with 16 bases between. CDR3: CASSDPGGAEEQFF. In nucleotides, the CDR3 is TGTGCCAGCAGTGATCCCGGTGGGGCGGAGGAGCAGTTCTTC.

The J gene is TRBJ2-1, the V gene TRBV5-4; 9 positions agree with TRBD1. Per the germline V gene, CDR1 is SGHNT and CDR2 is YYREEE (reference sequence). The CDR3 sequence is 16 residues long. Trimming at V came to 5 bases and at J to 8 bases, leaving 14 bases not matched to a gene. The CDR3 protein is CASSRATGTGKYEQFF. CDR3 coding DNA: TGTGCCAGCAGTCGCGCCACCGGGACAGGGAAATATGAGCAGTTCTTC.

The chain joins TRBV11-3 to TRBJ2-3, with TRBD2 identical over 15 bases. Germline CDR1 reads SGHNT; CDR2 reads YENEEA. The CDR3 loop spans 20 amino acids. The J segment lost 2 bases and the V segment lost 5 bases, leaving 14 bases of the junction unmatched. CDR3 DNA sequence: TGTGCCAGCAGCACCGGACTAGCGGGAGGGCGGGGACTAACCACAGATACGCAGTATTTT. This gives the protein CASSTGLAGGRGLTTDTQYF.

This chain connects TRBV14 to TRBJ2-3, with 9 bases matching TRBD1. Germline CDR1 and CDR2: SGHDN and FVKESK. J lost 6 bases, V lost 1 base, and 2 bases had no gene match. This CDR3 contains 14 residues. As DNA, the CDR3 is TGTGCCAGCAGCCAAGGGACAGGGGCGGATACGCAGTATTTT. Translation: CASSQGTGADTQYF.

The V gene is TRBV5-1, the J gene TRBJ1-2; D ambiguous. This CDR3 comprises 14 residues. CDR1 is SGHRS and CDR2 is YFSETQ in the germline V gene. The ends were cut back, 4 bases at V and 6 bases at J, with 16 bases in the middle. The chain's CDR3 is CASSLDPSGDGYTF. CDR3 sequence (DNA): TGCGCCAGCAGCCTGGACCCCTCTGGGGATGGCTACACCTTC.

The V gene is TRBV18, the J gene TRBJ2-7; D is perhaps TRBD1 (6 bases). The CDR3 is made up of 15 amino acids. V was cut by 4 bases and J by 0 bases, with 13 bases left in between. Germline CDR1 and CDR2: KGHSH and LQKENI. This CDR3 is CASSLRDTSSYEQYF. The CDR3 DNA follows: TGTGCCAGCTCACTCCGGGACACCAGCTCCTACGAGCAGTACTTC. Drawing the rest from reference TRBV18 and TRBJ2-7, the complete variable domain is NAGVMQNPRHLVRRRGQEARLRCSPMKGHSHVYWYRQLPEEGLKFMVYLQKENIIDESGMPKERFSAEFPKEGPSILRIQQVVRGDSAAYFCASSLRDTSSYEQYFGPGTRLTVT.

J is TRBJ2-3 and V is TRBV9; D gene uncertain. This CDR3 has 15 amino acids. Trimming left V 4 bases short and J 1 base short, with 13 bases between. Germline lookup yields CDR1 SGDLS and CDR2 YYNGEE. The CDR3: CASSSPRGGTDTQYF. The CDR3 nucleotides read TGTGCCAGCAGCTCCCCCCGTGGGGGCACAGATACGCAGTATTTT.